This section outlines one T cell receptor beta chain sequence together with its context. Antigen: not known. The CDR3 sequence is 17 residues long. The germline V gene has CDR1 SNHLY and CDR2 FYNNEI. The V and J ends lost 5 bases and 6 bases, in that order; junction bases with no gene match: 7. Primers for the PCR totalled 60 Vbeta and 13 Jbeta. Sequencing was performed with immunoSEQ multiplex PCR; in TCRdb, only in-frame clones are kept and a portion is missing. The data contain under 200,000 clones, around 80% of them singletons. This entry comes from a study of cytomegalovirus exposure and HLA in healthy donors. For the study at large: Earlier results showed some 120 million unique TCR beta sequences derived from about 179 million T cells. Of over 300 genotyped donors, around 76% clustered with self-reported Caucasian donors. Findings of the study overall: Excluded were some V segments that proved indistinguishable, including TRBV6-2 and TRBV6-3.

The source material was PBMCs. The chain recombines TRBV2 with TRBJ2-2; 15 nucleotides align to TRBD2. This receptor was identified in a man aged 35-49 years in good health and CMV-seronegative. CDR3 nucleotides: TGTGCCAGCAGTAGGACTAGCGGGAGGGAGTGGGCCGGGGAGCTGTTTTTT. Residues: CASSRTSGREWAGELFF.